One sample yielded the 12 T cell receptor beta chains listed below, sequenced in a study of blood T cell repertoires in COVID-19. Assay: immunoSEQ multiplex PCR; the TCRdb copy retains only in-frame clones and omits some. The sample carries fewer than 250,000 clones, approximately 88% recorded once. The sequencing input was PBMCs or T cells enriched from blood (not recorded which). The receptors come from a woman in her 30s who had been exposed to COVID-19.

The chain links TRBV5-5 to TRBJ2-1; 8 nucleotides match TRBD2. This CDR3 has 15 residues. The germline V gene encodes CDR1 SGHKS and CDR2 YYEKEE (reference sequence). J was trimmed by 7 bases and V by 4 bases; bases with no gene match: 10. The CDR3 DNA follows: TGTGCCAGCAGCCATAGCGGGGAAAAACGGAATGAGCAGTTCTTC. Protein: CASSHSGEKRNEQFF.

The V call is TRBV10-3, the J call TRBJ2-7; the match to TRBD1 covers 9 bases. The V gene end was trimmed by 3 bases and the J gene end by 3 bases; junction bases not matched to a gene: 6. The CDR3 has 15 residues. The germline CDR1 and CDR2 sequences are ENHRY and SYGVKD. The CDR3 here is CAISDSDRGDYEQYF. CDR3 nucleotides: TGTGCCATCAGTGACTCGGACAGGGGTGACTACGAGCAGTACTTC.

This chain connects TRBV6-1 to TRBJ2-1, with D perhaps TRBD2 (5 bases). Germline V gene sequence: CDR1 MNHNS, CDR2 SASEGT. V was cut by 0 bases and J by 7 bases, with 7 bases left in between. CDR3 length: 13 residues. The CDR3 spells CASSEARVNEQFF. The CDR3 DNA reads TGTGCCAGCAGTGAAGCGCGGGTAAATGAGCAGTTCTTC.

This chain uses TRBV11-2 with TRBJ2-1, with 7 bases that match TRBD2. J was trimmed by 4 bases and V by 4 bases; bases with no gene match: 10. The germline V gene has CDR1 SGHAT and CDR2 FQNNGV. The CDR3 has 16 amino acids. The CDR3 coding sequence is TGTGCCAGCAGCTCCCGTGTAGGAGCGGGATACAATGAGCAGTTCTTC. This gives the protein CASSSRVGAGYNEQFF.

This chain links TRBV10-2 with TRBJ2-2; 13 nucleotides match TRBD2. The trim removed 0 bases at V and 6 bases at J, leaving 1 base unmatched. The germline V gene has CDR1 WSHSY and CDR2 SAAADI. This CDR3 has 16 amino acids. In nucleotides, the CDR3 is TGCGCCAGCAGTGAGTCAGGACTAGCGGGAGCCGGGGAGCTGTTTTTT. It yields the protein CASSESGLAGAGELFF.

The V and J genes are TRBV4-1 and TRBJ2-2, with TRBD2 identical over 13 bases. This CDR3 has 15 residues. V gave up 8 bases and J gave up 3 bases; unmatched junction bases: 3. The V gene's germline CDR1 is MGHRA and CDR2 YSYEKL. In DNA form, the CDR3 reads TGCGCCAGCCGGGGACTAGCGGGGCACACCGGGGAGCTGTTTTTT. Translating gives CASRGLAGHTGELFF.

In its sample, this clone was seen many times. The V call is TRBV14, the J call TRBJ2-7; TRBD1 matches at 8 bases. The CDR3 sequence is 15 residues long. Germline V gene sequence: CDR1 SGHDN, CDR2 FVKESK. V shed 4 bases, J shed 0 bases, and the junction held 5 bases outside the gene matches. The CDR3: CASSPDRAGSYEQYF. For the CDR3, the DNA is TGTGCCAGCAGCCCGGACAGGGCCGGCTCCTACGAGCAGTACTTC.

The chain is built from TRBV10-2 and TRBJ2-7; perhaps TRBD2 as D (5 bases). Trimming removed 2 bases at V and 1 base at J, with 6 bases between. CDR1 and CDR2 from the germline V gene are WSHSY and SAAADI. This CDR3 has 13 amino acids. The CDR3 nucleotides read TGCGCCAGCAGTGAGCGGGGATCCTACGAGCAGTACTTC. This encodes CASSERGSYEQYF.

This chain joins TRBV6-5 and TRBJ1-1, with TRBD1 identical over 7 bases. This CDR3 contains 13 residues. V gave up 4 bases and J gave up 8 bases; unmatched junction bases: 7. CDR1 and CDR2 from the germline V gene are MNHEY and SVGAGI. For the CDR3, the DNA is TGTGCCAGCAGTTTTCCGACAGGGCCCGAAGCTTTCTTT. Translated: CASSFPTGPEAFF.

The CDR3 DNA sequence: TGTGCCAGCAGCCTACTAGGAGCCCAAGAGACCCAGTACTTC. It codes for CASSLLGAQETQYF. The gene calls are TRBV3-1 (or the pseudogene TRBV3-2) and TRBJ2-5, with a weak D call TRBD2 (5 bases). V was pared by 4 bases and J by 1 base, with 10 bases between. Germline V gives CDR1 LGHDT, CDR2 YNNKEL (reference sequence). This CDR3 region has 14 residues.

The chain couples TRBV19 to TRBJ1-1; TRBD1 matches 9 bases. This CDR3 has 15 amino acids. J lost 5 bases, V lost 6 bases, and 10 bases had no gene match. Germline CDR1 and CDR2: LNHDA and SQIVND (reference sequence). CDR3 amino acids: CASSESQGARTEAFF. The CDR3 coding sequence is TGTGCCAGTAGCGAATCACAGGGGGCTAGGACTGAAGCTTTCTTT. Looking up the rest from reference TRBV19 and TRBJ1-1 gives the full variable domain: DGGITQSPKYLFRKEGQNVTLSCEQNLNHDAMYWYRQDPGQGLRLIYYSQIVNDFQKGDIAEGYSVSREKKESFPLTVTSAQKNPTAFYLCASSESQGARTEAFFGQGTRLTVV.

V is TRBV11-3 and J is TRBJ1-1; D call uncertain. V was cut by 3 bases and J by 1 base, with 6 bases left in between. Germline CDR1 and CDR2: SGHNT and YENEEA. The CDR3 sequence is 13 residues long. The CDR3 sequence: CASSFFKNTEAFF. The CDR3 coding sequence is TGTGCCAGCAGCTTTTTCAAGAACACTGAAGCTTTCTTT.